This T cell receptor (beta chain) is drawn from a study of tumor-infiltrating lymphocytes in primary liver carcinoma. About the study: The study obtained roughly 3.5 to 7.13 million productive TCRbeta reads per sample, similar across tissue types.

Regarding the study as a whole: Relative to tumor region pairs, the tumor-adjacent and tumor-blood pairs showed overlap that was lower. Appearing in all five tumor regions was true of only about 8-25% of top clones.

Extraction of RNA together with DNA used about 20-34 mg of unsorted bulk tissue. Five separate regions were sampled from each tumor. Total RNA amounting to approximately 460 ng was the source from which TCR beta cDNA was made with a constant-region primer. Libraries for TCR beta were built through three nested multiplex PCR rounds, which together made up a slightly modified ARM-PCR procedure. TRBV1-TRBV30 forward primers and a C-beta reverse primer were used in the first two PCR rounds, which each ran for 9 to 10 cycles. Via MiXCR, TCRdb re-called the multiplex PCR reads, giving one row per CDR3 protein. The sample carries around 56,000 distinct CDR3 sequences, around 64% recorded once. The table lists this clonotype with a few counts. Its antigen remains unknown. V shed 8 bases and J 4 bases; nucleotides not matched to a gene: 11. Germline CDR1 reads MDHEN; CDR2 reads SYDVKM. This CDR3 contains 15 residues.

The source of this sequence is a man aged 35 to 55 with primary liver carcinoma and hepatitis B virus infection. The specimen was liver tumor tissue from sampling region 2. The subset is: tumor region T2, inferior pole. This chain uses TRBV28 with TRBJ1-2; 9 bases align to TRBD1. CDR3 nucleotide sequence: TGTGCCAGCCACCTACCGGGACAGGGAACCTATGGCTACACCTTC. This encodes CASHLPGQGTYGYTF.